The entry below gives a single T cell receptor beta chain sequence along with its context. TCRdb reprocessed the 5' RACE reads and stores each CDR3 protein as one record, lacking DNA. The repertoire table contains 200,000 to 250,000 distinct CDR3 sequences. Per germline, CDR1 SNHLY and CDR2 FYNNEI. CDR3 size: 13 residues. This sample was taken from a study of monozygotic twins with inflammatory bowel disease. Skipping T cell sorting, the study isolated total RNA directly from whole blood. V is TRBV2 and J is TRBJ2-1; there is no DNA to check the TCRdb D call of TRBD1. Sequenced input: blood. The TCR was taken from a human donor with ulcerative colitis or Crohn's disease, or a healthy co-twin of an affected twin (not recorded which). The CDR3 spells CASRVGTGDEQFF.